Below, 8 T cell receptor beta chains from the same sample are listed, as sequenced in a study of cytomegalovirus exposure and HLA in healthy donors (dated by TCRdb to the late 2010s). The protocol used for the library was the immunoSEQ multiplex PCR assay. The multiplex PCR relied on a mix of 60 forward primers for TCR Vbeta segments and 13 reverse primers for TCR Jbeta segments. The source is immuneACCESS, and TCRdb retained only in-frame sequences with V and J called. Part of the clones is not carried over; for the studies checked, unresolved V genes explain less than half of this, and the remainder is unexplained. This sample has 100,000 to 150,000 clones in its table, and around 82% of those were observed once. The top ten clonotypes cover under 13% of the sample. The specimen was PBMCs. These receptors originate from a young man in good health and CMV-seropositive.

In this sample, this clone turned up once. The genes are TRBV19 and TRBJ2-1; D perhaps matches TRBD1 (5 bases). The ends were cut back, 4 bases at V and 4 bases at J, with 14 bases in the middle. Germline CDR1 and CDR2: LNHDA and SQIVND (reference sequence). The CDR3 consists of 15 residues. CDR3 residues: CASSTQGYSYNEQFF. The CDR3 region has the DNA TGTGCCAGTAGTACTCAGGGTTATTCATACAATGAGCAGTTCTTC.

The rearrangement links TRBV30 to TRBJ2-7; TRBD1 matches at 8 bases. V was pared by 0 bases and J by 6 bases, with 7 bases of the junction left unmatched. Germline CDR1 is GTSNPN and CDR2 is SVGIG (reference sequence). The CDR3 is 14 amino acids. The CDR3 spells CAWSVSRGLLEQYF. The DNA of the CDR3 is TGTGCCTGGAGTGTATCCAGGGGGCTTCTCGAGCAGTACTTC.

J is TRBJ2-7 and V is TRBV29-1, with D hard to call. Trimming pared 0 bases from V and 0 bases from J, leaving 9 bases between. CDR1 and CDR2 (germline): SQVTM, ANQGSEA. The CDR3 sequence is 14 residues long. CDR3 sequence: CSVEDGYGSYEQYF. The CDR3 region has the DNA TGCAGCGTTGAAGATGGTTACGGCTCCTACGAGCAGTACTTC.

The chain combines TRBV6-1 with TRBJ2-7, with 11 bases lining up with TRBD2. Germline CDR1 is MNHNS and CDR2 is SASEGT. The CDR3 has 15 residues. V was pared by 6 bases and J by 4 bases, with 8 bases of the junction left unmatched. For the CDR3, the DNA is TGTGCCAGCAGCCCCGGGACTAGCGGAGTGTACGAGCAGTACTTC. It yields the protein CASSPGTSGVYEQYF.

This chain uses TRBV27 with TRBJ2-1; D is possibly TRBD2 (6 bases). CDR1 and CDR2 (germline): MNHEY, SMNVEV (reference sequence). This CDR3 region has 12 residues. Between the trimmed V and J ends, which lost 5 bases and 7 bases, there was a span of 9 bases. This CDR3 reads CASSRGMNEQFF. CDR3 DNA: TGTGCCAGCAGTCGCGGGATGAATGAGCAGTTCTTC.

The V gene is TRBV7-2, the J gene TRBJ1-2; 10 bases fit TRBD1. The junction had 7 bases not matched to a gene; V was cut back by 5 bases and J by 7 bases. CDR1 and CDR2 from the germline V gene are SGHTA and FQGNSA. The CDR3 runs 14 residues. In DNA, the CDR3 is TGTGCCAGCAGCCTACCCGGGGACAGGGGTGGCTACACCTTC. Protein sequence: CASSLPGDRGGYTF.

The CDR3 region has the DNA TGTGCCAGCACCCCACCGCTAGCGGAGATCTACAATGAGCAGTTCTTC. It is translated as CASTPPLAEIYNEQFF. V gene TRBV5-6 combines with J gene TRBJ2-1; the match to TRBD2 covers 7 bases. The V gene's germline CDR1 is SGHDT and CDR2 YYEEEE. The CDR3 has 16 residues. The V segment lost 6 bases and the J segment 3 bases; nucleotides outside the gene matches: 12. Variable domain in full (rest from reference TRBV5-6 and TRBJ2-1): DAGVTQSPTHLIKTRGQQVTLRCSPKSGHDTVSWYQQALGQGPQFIFQYYEEEERQRGNFPDRFSGHQFPNYSSELNVNALLLGDSALYLCASTPPLAEIYNEQFFGPGTRLTVL.

This clone was observed once. The rearrangement links TRBV19 to TRBJ1-4, with 11 bases fitting TRBD1. Germline CDR1 is LNHDA and CDR2 is SQIVND (reference sequence). V lost 3 bases and J lost 10; bases outside the gene matches: 1. The length of the CDR3 is 13 residues. The CDR3 loop reads CASSMGQGGKLFF. As DNA, the CDR3 is TGTGCCAGTAGTATGGGACAGGGGGGAAAACTGTTTTTT.